This T cell receptor (beta chain) appears in the sequencing data of a study of memory CD4+ T cells and cytomegalovirus serostatus. As for the study in general: Of the healthy Belgian adults, several were CMV seropositive and 20 to 30 seronegative.

V lost 6 bases and J lost 6, with 18 bases in between. Germline CDR1 reads KGHSH; CDR2 reads LQKENI. The CDR3 is 15 residues long. Original processing notes: After removing out-of-frame reads, around 2,100,000 distinct TCRbeta sequences remained. Data came from immunoSEQ multiplex PCR; TCRdb stores just in-frame clones and leaves some out. The V and J calls and clone size come from that table; D and trimming were worked out from the DNA. The data show around 88,000 clones, under 90% seen once. The sort gate was single viable CD3+CD4+CD8-CD45RO+ cells for memory CD4+ T cells. Donors' CMV status reflects serum IgG against pp150, pp28, p38, p52. Study results and limitations: Suggested: most of the CMV-linked TCR signature lies in CD4+ memory cells.

In this sample, this clone turned up once. The antigen remains unidentified. The sequence came from an adult in good health and CMV-seropositive. Specimen: memory CD4+ T cells from blood. V gene TRBV18 combines with J gene TRBJ1-5, with D unresolved. DNA of the CDR3: TGTGCCAGCTCTACCAAATATGGGCAGACTCAGCCCCAGCATTTT. It specifies CASSTKYGQTQPQHF.